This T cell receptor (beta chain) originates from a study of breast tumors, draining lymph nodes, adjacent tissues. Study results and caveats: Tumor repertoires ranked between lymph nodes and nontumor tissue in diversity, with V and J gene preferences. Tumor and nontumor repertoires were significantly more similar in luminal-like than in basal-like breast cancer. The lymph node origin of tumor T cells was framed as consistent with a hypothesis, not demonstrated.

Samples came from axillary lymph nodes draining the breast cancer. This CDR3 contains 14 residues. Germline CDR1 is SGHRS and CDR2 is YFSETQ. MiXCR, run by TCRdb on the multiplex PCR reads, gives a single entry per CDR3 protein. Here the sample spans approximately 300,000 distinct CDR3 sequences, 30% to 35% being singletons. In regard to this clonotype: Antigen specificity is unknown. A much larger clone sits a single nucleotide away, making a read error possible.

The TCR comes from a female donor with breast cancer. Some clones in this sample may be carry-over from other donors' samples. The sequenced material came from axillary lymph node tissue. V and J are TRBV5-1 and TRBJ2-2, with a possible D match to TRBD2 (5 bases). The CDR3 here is CAGSLRLEAGELFF. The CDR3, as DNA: TGCGCCGGCAGCTTGCGGTTGGAGGCCGGGGAGCTGTTTTTT.